Here is one T cell receptor (beta chain) with its context. Researchers amplified the TCR beta CDR3 regions from RNA transcripts. The TCR CDR3 first-round RT-PCR relied on the HTBI primer set. TCRdb passed the multiplex PCR reads through MiXCR, listing each CDR3 protein once. The sample contains 800,000 or so distinct CDR3 sequences, 38% of which appear only once. The data were obtained in a study of T cells in Graves' hyperthyroidism and ophthalmopathy. Germline V gene sequence: CDR1 LNHDA, CDR2 SQIVND (reference sequence). With 7 bases removed from V and 0 bases from J, the gap between germline ends came to 12 bases. The CDR3 is 15 residues long.

The genes are TRBV19 and TRBJ1-4, with D uncertain. The clonotype originates from a man in his late teens or twenties with Graves' hyperthyroidism. Sequenced input: blood. The CDR3 is CASTLDSATNEKLFF. The DNA for the CDR3 is TGTGCCAGTACCTTAGACTCCGCAACTAATGAAAAACTGTTTTTT.